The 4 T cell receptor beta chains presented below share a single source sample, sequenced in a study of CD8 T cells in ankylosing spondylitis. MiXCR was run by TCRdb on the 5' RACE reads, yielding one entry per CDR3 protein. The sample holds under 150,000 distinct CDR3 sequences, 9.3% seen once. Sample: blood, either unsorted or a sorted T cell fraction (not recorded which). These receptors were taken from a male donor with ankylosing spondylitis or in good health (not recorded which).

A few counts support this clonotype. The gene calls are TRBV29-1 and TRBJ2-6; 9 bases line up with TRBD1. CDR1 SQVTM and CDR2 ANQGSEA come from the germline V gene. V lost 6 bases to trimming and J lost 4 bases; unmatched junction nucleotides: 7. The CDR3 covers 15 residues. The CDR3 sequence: CSVSTGGSGANVLTF. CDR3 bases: TGCAGCGTGAGTACAGGGGGCTCAGGGGCCAACGTCCTGACTTTC.

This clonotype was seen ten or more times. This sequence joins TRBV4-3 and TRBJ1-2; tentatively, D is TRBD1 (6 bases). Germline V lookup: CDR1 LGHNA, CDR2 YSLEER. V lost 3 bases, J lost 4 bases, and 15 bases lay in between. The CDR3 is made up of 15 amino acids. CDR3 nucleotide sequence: TGCGCCAGCAGCCAGTACAGGGACCATATCTATGGCTACACCTTC. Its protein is CASSQYRDHIYGYTF.

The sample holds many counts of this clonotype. The DNA for the CDR3 is TGTGCCAGCAGTTTACTGTCCAGGATAAACACAGATACGCAGTATTTT. Protein: CASSLLSRINTDTQYF. V and J are TRBV12-3 or TRBV12-4 and TRBJ2-3; D gene unclear. CDR3 size: 16 residues. The V end was cut by 2 bases, the J end by 2 bases, with 14 bases between.

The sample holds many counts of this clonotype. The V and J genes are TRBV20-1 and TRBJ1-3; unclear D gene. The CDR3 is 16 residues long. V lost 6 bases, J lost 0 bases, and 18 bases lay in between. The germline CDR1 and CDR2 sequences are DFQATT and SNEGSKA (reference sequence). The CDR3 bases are TGCAGTGCCAGAAGGGTGGACTTGAGCTCTGGAAACACCATATATTTT. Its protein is CSARRVDLSSGNTIYF.